These 30 T cell receptor beta chains were all obtained from the same sample, sequenced in a study of shared clonotypes between healthy human individuals. Here immunoSEQ multiplex PCR was the method, and the copy in TCRdb shows in-frame clones only, minus some. The profile covers around 500,000 clones, with about 85% appearing a single time and approximately 11% taken by the ten largest. Source material: PBMCs. Source of these receptors: a woman aged 40 to 55 in good health. Some clones in this sample may be carry-over from other donors' samples.

This clone was seen a handful of times. This chain connects TRBV30 to TRBJ2-5, with D possibly being TRBD1 or TRBD2 (5 bases each). Germline lookup yields CDR1 GTSNPN and CDR2 SVGIG (reference sequence). This CDR3 contains 14 residues. V was clipped by 7 bases and J by 3 bases, with 18 bases between them. CDR3 in amino acids: CAYRAWGTEETQYF. The CDR3 bases are TGTGCCTACCGGGCCTGGGGGACGGAAGAGACCCAGTACTTC.

This clone appeared once. A far larger clone is only one base removed, so a read error is likely. The sample carries other DNA sequences with the same CDR3. This sequence joins TRBV5-4 and TRBJ2-6; TRBD1 matches at 9 bases. The CDR3 runs 18 residues. Germline V gene sequence: CDR1 SGHNT, CDR2 YYREEE (reference sequence). In DNA, the CDR3 is TGTGCCAGCAGCCTGGGACAGGGAGTGTCCTCTGGGGCCAACGTCCTTACTTTC. Amino acids: CASSLGQGVSSGANVLTF.

The chain uses TRBV18 and TRBJ1-3; D is uncertain. In germline, CDR1 is KGHSH, CDR2 LQKENI. The CDR3 runs 16 residues. V dropped 2 bases and J dropped 0 bases, with 11 bases sitting between them. The DNA for the CDR3 is TGTGCCAGCTCACCAGACACCAGCTACTCTGGAAACACCATATATTTT. Protein sequence: CASSPDTSYSGNTIYF.

Points on this clone: This likely came from a read error, as a far larger clone is one base away. The sample contains more than one DNA sequence encoding this CDR3. The V call is TRBV10-3, the J call TRBJ2-3; 7 positions agree with TRBD2. This CDR3 region has 16 residues. Losses at the gene ends were 0 bases for V and 2 bases for J; bases not matched to a gene: 5. The germline V gene encodes CDR1 ENHRY and CDR2 SYGVKD. CDR3 coding DNA: TGTGCCATCAGTGAGTCGGGTACTAGCGTCACAGATACGCAGTATTTT. This translates into CAISESGTSVTDTQYF.

The chain joins TRBV30 to TRBJ2-3; D possibly corresponds to TRBD1 (5 bases). The germline CDR1 and CDR2 sequences are GTSNPN and SVGIG (reference sequence). CDR3 length: 16 amino acids. Trimming shortened V by 0 bases and J by 1 base, and 14 bases separated the two germline ends. The CDR3, as DNA: TGTGCCTGGAGTGTAATCCAGGGCTTCGGCACAGATACGCAGTATTTT. Its translation is CAWSVIQGFGTDTQYF.

As for this clone: A much larger clone is a single base away; this may be a read error. Other nucleotide sequences in the sample specify the same CDR3. The chain joins TRBV27 to TRBJ2-1; 12 bases are a match to TRBD2. V was clipped by 6 bases and J by 7 bases; unmatched bases: 7. The CDR3 spans 15 residues. Germline CDR1 is MNHEY and CDR2 is SMNVEV (reference sequence). Here the CDR3 DNA reads TGTGCCAGCAGCCCTAGACTAGCGGGAGTAAATGAGCAGTTCTTC. Its translation: CASSPRLAGVNEQFF.

Remarks on this clone: This likely came from a read error, as a far larger clone is one base away. V is TRBV7-6 and J is TRBJ2-5, with a possible D match to TRBD2 (6 bases). Per germline, CDR1 SGHVS and CDR2 FNYEAQ. V was shortened by 4 bases and J by 5 bases, with 17 bases between the two germline ends. The CDR3 length is 15 residues. The CDR3 region has the DNA TGTGCCAGCAGCTCGATTAGCGGAGGGGCGGAGACCCAGTACTTC. Amino acids: CASSSISGGAETQYF. Looking up the rest from reference TRBV7-6 and TRBJ2-5 gives the full variable domain: GAGVSQSPRYKVTKRGQDVALRCDPISGHVSLYWYRQALGQGPEFLTYFNYEAQQDKSGLPNDRFSAERPEGSISTLTIQRTEQRDSAMYRCASSSISGGAETQYFGPGTRLLVL.

The rearrangement links TRBV5-1 to TRBJ2-1, with D possibly being TRBD2 (5 bases). CDR1 is SGHRS and CDR2 is YFSETQ in the germline V gene. The CDR3 sequence is 13 residues long. V lost 4 bases and J 9 bases, leaving 14 bases between the germline ends. The CDR3, as DNA: TGCGCCAGCAGCCCTAGGCCGGGATCTGAGCAGTTCTTC. Protein: CASSPRPGSEQFF.

This rearrangement joins TRBV19 to TRBJ2-7; no definite D call. There are 12 residues in the CDR3. Germline CDR1 is LNHDA and CDR2 is SQIVND (reference sequence). V shed 1 base and J shed 1 base, with 2 bases lying between them. CDR3 residues: CASSIGSYEQYF. The CDR3 bases are TGTGCCAGTAGTATAGGTTCCTACGAGCAGTACTTC.

The CDR3 DNA reads TGTGCCTGGGCCGTCGGGGGGAGTAGGTACGAGCAGTACTTC. Its translation: CAWAVGGSRYEQYF. The chain couples TRBV30 to TRBJ2-7, with 7 nucleotides matching TRBD2. V lost 5 bases to trimming and J lost 4 bases; unmatched junction nucleotides: 11. Germline V gives CDR1 GTSNPN, CDR2 SVGIG (reference sequence). The CDR3 spans 14 residues.

The DNA of the CDR3 is TGTGCCAGCAGGACCCCAGGGACGGCACTGTTTTTT. Its protein is CASRTPGTALFF. The chain couples TRBV28 to TRBJ1-4; D is perhaps TRBD1 (5 bases). CDR1 is MDHEN and CDR2 is SYDVKM in the germline V gene. CDR3 size: 12 residues. V was pared by 6 bases and J by 13 bases, with 15 bases between.

This clone has just one count. Given a far larger clone just one base away, this is likely a sequencing read error. The V and J genes are TRBV4-2 and TRBJ2-5; D is perhaps TRBD2 (6 bases). CDR1 LGHNA and CDR2 YNFKEQ come from the germline V gene. The CDR3 runs to 12 residues. The V and J ends lost 5 bases and 14 bases respectively, with 18 bases between them. The CDR3 DNA is TGTGCCAGCAGCTTCCGGAGGGTACTAGCTTACTTC. This translates into CASSFRRVLAYF.

This chain connects TRBV5-1 to TRBJ2-5, with D possibly being TRBD2 (7 bases). Trimming removed 4 bases from V and 2 bases from J, with 15 bases in between. This CDR3 has 15 residues. Germline loops: CDR1 SGHRS, CDR2 YFSETQ. CDR3 in DNA: TGCGCCAGCAGCCTGAGCAGCGGGACACAAGAGACCCAGTACTTC. Its translation: CASSLSSGTQETQYF.

A word on this clone: A single base is all that separates this from a far larger clone, so a read error is likely. V usage is TRBV6-6 and J usage is TRBJ1-1; D remains ambiguous. Germline V gene data show CDR1 as MNHNY and CDR2 as SVGAGI (reference sequence). This CDR3 is built from 13 residues. DNA for the CDR3: TGTGCCAGCAACCCTGCAGGAAACACTGAAGCTTCCTTT. This sequence encodes CASNPAGNTEASF.

This clone appeared a few times. This sequence joins TRBV21-1 and TRBJ1-2; the table names TRBD1, a call not compared with the DNA. TRBV21-1 is marked as a pseudogene. This CDR3 is 16 amino acids long. CDR3 protein: CASSTYGQGASSGYTF. The CDR3 nucleotides read TGTGCCAGCAGCACTTACGGACAGGGGGCTTCGAGCGGCTACACCTTC.

The genes are TRBV5-1 and TRBJ1-4; 7 bases are a match to TRBD1. The CDR3 contains 15 residues. The ends lost 4 bases at V and 5 bases at J; junction bases unmatched: 8. The germline CDR1 and CDR2 sequences are SGHRS and YFSETQ. Here the CDR3 reads CASSTRGQSNEKLFF. CDR3 nucleotide sequence: TGCGCCAGCAGCACGCGGGGACAGTCGAATGAAAAACTGTTTTTT.

On this clone itself: A read error is likely here: a far larger clone is one base away. The rearrangement links TRBV5-1 to TRBJ2-3, with 8 bases identical to TRBD1. The CDR3 contains 14 residues. CDR1 SGHRS and CDR2 YFSETQ come from the germline V gene. The CDR3 spells CARSFGQGPDTQYF. In DNA form, the CDR3 reads TGCGCCAGGAGCTTCGGACAGGGACCAGATACGCAGTATTTT.

The gene calls are TRBV6-1 and TRBJ2-7; 10 bases are shared with TRBD1. The V gene end was trimmed by 7 bases and the J gene end by 6 bases; junction bases not matched to a gene: 9. The CDR3 spans 14 residues. Germline CDR1 MNHNS, CDR2 SASEGT. CDR3 amino acids: CASNLRDRGVEQYF. Here the CDR3 DNA reads TGTGCCAGCAATCTCCGGGACAGGGGTGTCGAGCAGTACTTC.

The chain uses TRBV5-1 and TRBJ2-3, with D possibly TRBD2 on 5 matching bases. V was pared by 4 bases and J by 1 base, with 22 bases between. The CDR3 runs to 18 residues. Germline assignment: CDR1 SGHRS and CDR2 YFSETQ. CDR3 sequence reads: CASSPTSSTPWGTDTQYF. The CDR3 nucleotides read TGCGCCAGCAGCCCAACTAGTAGCACCCCCTGGGGCACAGATACGCAGTATTTT.

This clone was seen just once. This CDR3 is CASKRLTSEGGELFF. The DNA for the CDR3 is TGTGCCAGCAAGCGACTGACTAGCGAAGGCGGGGAGCTGTTTTTT. The chain combines TRBV2 with TRBJ2-2, with 8 bases aligning to TRBD2. V dropped 7 bases and J dropped 7; count of bases not matched to a gene: 11. The CDR3 spans 15 residues. Germline CDR1 is SNHLY and CDR2 is FYNNEI.

The J gene is TRBJ1-4, the V gene TRBV7-2; D is possibly TRBD1 (6 bases). Germline V gives CDR1 SGHTA, CDR2 FQGNSA. The V gene lost 8 bases and the J gene lost 2 bases, with 21 bases spanning the gap. The CDR3 loop spans 17 amino acids. The chain's CDR3 is CASATGQPKGTNEKLFF. The CDR3 DNA sequence: TGTGCCAGCGCTACCGGACAGCCAAAGGGTACTAATGAAAAACTGTTTTTT.

The V and J genes are TRBV30 and TRBJ2-7; 8 bases are a match to TRBD2. The junction had 4 bases not matched to a gene; V was cut back by 0 bases and J by 3 bases. This CDR3 region has 14 residues. Germline assignment: CDR1 GTSNPN and CDR2 SVGIG (reference sequence). This chain's CDR3 is CAWSVFLAGYEQYF. CDR3 nucleotides: TGTGCCTGGAGTGTATTCCTAGCGGGCTACGAGCAGTACTTC.

The table lists this clone with a count of one. The V call is TRBV2, the J call TRBJ2-5, with 13 nucleotides matching TRBD2. The CDR3 is 15 amino acids. Germline CDR1 reads SNHLY; CDR2 reads FYNNEI. Germline trimming cut 4 bases from V and 4 bases from J; bases unmatched to any gene: 3. DNA of the CDR3: TGTGCCAGCAGTGGGACTAGCGGGAGTGGAGAGACCCAGTACTTC. It codes for CASSGTSGSGETQYF.

V is TRBV2 and J is TRBJ2-5, with 9 bases matching TRBD2. This CDR3 is 14 amino acids long. The J segment lost 7 bases and the V segment lost 3 bases, leaving 6 bases of the junction unmatched. Germline V gene lookup returns CDR1 SNHLY and CDR2 FYNNEI. In nucleotides, the CDR3 is TGTGCCAGCAGTGAGAATGCGGGAGGGGGGACCCAGTACTTC. As protein: CASSENAGGGTQYF.

The chain employs TRBV7-3 and TRBJ2-2; D remains unclear. Trimming took off 4 bases at V and 0 bases at J, with 6 bases between the two ends. The germline V gene encodes CDR1 SGHTA and CDR2 FQGTGA. The CDR3 covers 14 residues. The DNA of the CDR3 is TGTGCCAGCAGCTCCAATACGAACACCGGGGAGCTGTTTTTT. Translation gives CASSSNTNTGELFF.

V is TRBV4-2 and J is TRBJ2-3; TRBD2 agrees at 11 bases. Germline CDR1 LGHNA, CDR2 YNFKEQ. The CDR3 spans 17 residues. V was pared by 1 base and J by 3 bases, with 6 bases of the junction left unmatched. CDR3 coding DNA: TGTGCCAGCAGCCAAGTTTGGCTAGCGGGGGGTACAGATACGCAGTATTTT. This gives the protein CASSQVWLAGGTDTQYF.

The genes are TRBV6-1 and TRBJ2-7, with TRBD2 identical over 8 bases. Per the germline V gene, CDR1 is MNHNS and CDR2 is SASEGT. This CDR3 spans 14 amino acids. J gave up 3 bases and V 9 bases, and 10 bases lay outside the gene matches. CDR3 sequence: CASVQREFNYEQYF. In DNA form, the CDR3 reads TGTGCCAGTGTCCAGCGGGAGTTTAACTACGAGCAGTACTTC.

With respect to this clone: This likely traces to a read error, being one base from a far larger clone. The same CDR3 arises from other DNA sequences in this sample as well. The rearrangement links TRBV4-1 to TRBJ1-2; perhaps TRBD1 as D (5 bases). The V gene's germline CDR1 is MGHRA and CDR2 YSYEKL. The CDR3 sequence is 15 residues long. The CDR3 sequence is CASSQDITGSGGYTF. CDR3 nucleotide sequence: TGCGCTAGCAGCCAAGATATTACAGGATCAGGGGGCTACACCTTC.

The J gene is TRBJ2-3, the V gene TRBV2; 8 bases line up with TRBD2. The V gene end was trimmed by 3 bases and the J gene end by 3 bases; junction bases not matched to a gene: 5. From germline, CDR1 is SNHLY and CDR2 FYNNEI. This CDR3 region has 15 residues. The CDR3 nucleotides are TGTGCCAGCAGTGACAGGACTAGCTTGACAGATACGCAGTATTTT. Translating it yields CASSDRTSLTDTQYF.

The V and J genes are TRBV7-2 and TRBJ2-5, with TRBD2 matching 8 bases. Germline-derived CDR1 and CDR2 are SGHTA and FQGNSA. This CDR3 is 15 amino acids long. With V trimmed by 3 bases and J by 5 bases, 8 bases remained unmatched. The CDR3 reads CASSLKAGEKETQYF. CDR3 in DNA: TGTGCCAGCAGCTTGAAAGCGGGAGAAAAGGAGACCCAGTACTTC. The full variable domain, with the rest looked up from reference TRBV7-2 and TRBJ2-5, is GAGVSQSPSNKVTEKGKDVELRCDPISGHTALYWYRQSLGQGLEFLIYFQGNSAPDKSGLPSDRFSAERTGGSVSTLTIQRTQQEDSAVYLCASSLKAGEKETQYFGPGTRLLVL.